This paragraph covers one TCR beta chain sequence. Its matching antigen is unknown. This CDR3 comprises 16 residues. In germline, CDR1 is SGHDT, CDR2 YYEEEE. J was trimmed by 5 bases and V by 2 bases; bases with no gene match: 12. The sample is drawn from a study of cytomegalovirus exposure and HLA in healthy donors. The protocol was immunoSEQ multiplex PCR, while the TCRdb copy is restricted to in-frame clones and leaves out a portion. The sample shows 65,000 to 95,000 clones, approximately 95% of them seen only once. General observations from the study: The study flagged approximately 180 TCR beta chains as cytomegalovirus-associated. CMV antigen specificity was confirmed in vitro for three CMV-associated chains.

This sequence originates from a man between 18 and 29 years old in good health and CMV-seronegative. The genes are TRBV5-6 and TRBJ2-7; TRBD1 matches 8 bases. Sequenced sample: PBMCs. The CDR3 bases are TGTGCCAGCAGCTTAGGACAGGGCTTGGTCCCCAACGAGCAGTACTTC. Translated: CASSLGQGLVPNEQYF.